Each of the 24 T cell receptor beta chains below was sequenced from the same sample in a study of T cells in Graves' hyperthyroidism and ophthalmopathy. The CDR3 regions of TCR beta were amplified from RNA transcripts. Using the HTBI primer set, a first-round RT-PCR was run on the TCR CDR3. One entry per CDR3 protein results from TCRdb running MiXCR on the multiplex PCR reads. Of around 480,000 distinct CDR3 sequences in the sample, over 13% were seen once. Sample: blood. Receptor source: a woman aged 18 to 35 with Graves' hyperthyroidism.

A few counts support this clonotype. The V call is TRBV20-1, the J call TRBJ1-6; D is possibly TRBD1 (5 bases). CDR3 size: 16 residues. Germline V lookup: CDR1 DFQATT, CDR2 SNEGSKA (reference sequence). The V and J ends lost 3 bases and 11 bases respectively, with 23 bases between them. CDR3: CSASQVGDGGFPPLHF. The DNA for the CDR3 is TGCAGTGCTAGCCAAGTGGGGGACGGCGGCTTTCCACCCCTCCACTTT.

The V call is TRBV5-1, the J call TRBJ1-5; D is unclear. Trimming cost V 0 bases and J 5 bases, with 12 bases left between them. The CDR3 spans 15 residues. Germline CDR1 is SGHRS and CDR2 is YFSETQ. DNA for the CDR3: TGCGCCAGCAGCTTGGGCCACGGTGGTGATCAGCCCCAGCATTTT. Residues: CASSLGHGGDQPQHF.

CDR3 in amino acids: CSAMGISETEAFF. As DNA, the CDR3 is TGCAGTGCTATGGGAATTTCGGAGACTGAAGCTTTCTTT. The chain combines TRBV20-1 with TRBJ1-1; D gene unclear. Trimming stripped 4 bases from V and 5 bases from J, with 14 bases between. There are 13 residues in the CDR3. CDR1 and CDR2 (germline): DFQATT, SNEGSKA (reference sequence).

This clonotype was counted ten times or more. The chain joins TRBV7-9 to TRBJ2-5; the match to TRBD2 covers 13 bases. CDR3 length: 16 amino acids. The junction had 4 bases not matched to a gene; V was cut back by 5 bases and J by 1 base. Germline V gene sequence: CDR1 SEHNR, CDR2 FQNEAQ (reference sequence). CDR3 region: CASSVRTSGSQETQYF. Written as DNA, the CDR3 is TGTGCCAGCAGCGTACGGACTAGCGGGAGCCAAGAGACCCAGTACTTC. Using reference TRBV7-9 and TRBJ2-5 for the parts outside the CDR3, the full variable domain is DTGVSQNPRHKITKRGQNVTFRCDPISEHNRLYWYRQTLGQGPEFLTYFQNEAQLEKSRLLSDRFSAERPKGSFSTLEIQRTEQGDSAMYLCASSVRTSGSQETQYFGPGTRLLVL.

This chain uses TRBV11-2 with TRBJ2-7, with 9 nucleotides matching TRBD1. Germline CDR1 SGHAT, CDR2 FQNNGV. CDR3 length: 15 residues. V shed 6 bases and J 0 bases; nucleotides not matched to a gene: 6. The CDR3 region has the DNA TGTGCCAGCAGTCGGACAGGGGCTAGCTCCTACGAGCAGTACTTC. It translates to CASSRTGASSYEQYF.

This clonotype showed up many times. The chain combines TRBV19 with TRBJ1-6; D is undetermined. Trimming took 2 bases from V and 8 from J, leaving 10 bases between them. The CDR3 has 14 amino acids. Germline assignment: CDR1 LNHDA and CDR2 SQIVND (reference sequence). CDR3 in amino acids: CASSITVEDSPLHF. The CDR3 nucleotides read TGTGCCAGTAGTATAACGGTTGAGGATTCACCCCTCCACTTT.

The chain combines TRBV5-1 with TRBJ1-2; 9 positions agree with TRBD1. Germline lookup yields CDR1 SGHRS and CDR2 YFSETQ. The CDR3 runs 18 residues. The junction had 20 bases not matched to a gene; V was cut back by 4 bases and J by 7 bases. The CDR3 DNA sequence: TGCGCCAGCAGCACTGGGGGACACCGGGACAGGGTTCTAACTGGCTACACCTTC. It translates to CASSTGGHRDRVLTGYTF.

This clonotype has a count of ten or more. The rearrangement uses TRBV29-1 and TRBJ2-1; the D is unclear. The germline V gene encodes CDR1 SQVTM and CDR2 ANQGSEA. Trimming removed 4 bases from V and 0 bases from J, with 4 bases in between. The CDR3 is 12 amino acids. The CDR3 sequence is CSVVRSYNEQFF. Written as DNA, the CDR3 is TGCAGCGTTGTGCGCTCCTACAATGAGCAGTTCTTC.

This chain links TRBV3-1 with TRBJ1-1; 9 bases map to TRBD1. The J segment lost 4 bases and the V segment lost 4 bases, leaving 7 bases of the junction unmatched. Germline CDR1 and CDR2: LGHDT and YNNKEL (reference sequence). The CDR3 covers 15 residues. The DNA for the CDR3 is TGTGCCAGCAGCCCCCCGGGACAGGGAGGCACTGAAGCTTTCTTT. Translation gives CASSPPGQGGTEAFF.

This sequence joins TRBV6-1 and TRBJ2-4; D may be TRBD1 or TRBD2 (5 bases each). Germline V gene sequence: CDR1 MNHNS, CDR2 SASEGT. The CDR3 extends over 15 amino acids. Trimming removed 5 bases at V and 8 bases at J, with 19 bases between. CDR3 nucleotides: TGTGCCAGCAGTCGTGCAGGGACCGCGAAAGACATTCAGTACTTC. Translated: CASSRAGTAKDIQYF.

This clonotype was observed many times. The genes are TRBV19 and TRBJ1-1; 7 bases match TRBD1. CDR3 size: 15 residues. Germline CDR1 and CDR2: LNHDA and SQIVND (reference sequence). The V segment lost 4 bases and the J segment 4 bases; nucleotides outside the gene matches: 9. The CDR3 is CASSTRQGFGTEAFF. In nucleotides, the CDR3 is TGTGCCAGTAGTACCCGACAGGGTTTTGGCACTGAAGCTTTCTTT.

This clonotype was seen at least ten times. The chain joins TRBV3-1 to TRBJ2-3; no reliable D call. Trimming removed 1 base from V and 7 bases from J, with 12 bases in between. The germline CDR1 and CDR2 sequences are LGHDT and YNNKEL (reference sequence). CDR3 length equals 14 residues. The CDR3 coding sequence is TGTGCCAGCAGCCAAGGGGGAACGAGAAATACGCAGTATTTT. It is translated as CASSQGGTRNTQYF.

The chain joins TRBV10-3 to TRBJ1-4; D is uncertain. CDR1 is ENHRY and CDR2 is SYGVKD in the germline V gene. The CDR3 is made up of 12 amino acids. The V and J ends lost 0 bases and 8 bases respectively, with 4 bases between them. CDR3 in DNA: TGTGCCATCAGTGAGTCCGGGGAAAAACTGTTTTTT. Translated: CAISESGEKLFF.

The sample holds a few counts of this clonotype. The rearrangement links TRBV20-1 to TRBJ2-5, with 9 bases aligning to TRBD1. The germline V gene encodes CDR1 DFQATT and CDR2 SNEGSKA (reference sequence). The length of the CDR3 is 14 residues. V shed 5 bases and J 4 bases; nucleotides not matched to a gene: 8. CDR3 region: CSAGGTGWGETQYF. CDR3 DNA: TGCAGTGCTGGCGGGACAGGGTGGGGAGAGACCCAGTACTTC.

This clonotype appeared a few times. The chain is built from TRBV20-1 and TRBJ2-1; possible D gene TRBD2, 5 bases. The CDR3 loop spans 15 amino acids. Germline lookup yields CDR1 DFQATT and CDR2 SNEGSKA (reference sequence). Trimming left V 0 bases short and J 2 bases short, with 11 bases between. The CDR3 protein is CSARDPRGPYNEQFF. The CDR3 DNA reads TGCAGTGCTAGAGATCCCCGGGGTCCCTACAATGAGCAGTTCTTC.

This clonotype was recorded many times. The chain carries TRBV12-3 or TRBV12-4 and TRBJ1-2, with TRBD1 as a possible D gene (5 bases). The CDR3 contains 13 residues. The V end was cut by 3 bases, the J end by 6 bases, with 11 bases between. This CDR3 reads CASSFGAQDGYTF. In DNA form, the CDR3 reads TGTGCCAGCAGTTTCGGGGCGCAGGATGGCTACACCTTC.

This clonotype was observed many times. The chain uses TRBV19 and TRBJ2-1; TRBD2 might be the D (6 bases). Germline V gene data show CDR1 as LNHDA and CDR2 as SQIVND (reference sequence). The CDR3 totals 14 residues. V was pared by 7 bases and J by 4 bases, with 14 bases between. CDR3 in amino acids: CASTREAPYNEQFF. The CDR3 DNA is TGTGCCAGTACGAGGGAGGCGCCTTACAATGAGCAGTTCTTC.

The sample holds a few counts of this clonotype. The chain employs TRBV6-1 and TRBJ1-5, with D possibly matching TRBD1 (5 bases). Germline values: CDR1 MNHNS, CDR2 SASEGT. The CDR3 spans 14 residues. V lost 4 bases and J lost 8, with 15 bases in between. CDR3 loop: CASSGGGTSEPQHF. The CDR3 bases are TGTGCCAGCAGTGGGGGAGGGACTAGCGAGCCCCAGCATTTT.

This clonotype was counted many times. Here the CDR3 DNA reads TGTGCCAGCAGCGAATCTAGCGGGAGAGGCATCGAGCAGTACGTC. Amino acid sequence: CASSESSGRGIEQYV. V usage is TRBV2 and J usage is TRBJ2-7, with TRBD2 matching 10 bases. The junction had 11 bases not matched to a gene; V was cut back by 6 bases and J by 6 bases. The CDR3 loop spans 15 amino acids. Per germline, CDR1 SNHLY and CDR2 FYNNEI.

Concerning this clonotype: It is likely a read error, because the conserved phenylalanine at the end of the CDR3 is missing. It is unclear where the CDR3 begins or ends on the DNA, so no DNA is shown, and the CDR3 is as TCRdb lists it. The CDR3 reads CASSLGTEQETQYL. The chain couples TRBV28 to TRBJ2-5; the table gives TRBD1 as D, unverified against the DNA. From its first to its last residue, the CDR3 has 14 amino acids. Germline loops: CDR1 MDHEN, CDR2 SYDVKM.

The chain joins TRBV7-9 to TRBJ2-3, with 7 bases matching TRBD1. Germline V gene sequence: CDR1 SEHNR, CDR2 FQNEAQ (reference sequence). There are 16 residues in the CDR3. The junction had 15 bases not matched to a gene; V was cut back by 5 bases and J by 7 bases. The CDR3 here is CASSEARQGDSNTQYF. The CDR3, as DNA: TGTGCCAGCAGCGAAGCAAGACAGGGAGACTCCAATACGCAGTATTTT.

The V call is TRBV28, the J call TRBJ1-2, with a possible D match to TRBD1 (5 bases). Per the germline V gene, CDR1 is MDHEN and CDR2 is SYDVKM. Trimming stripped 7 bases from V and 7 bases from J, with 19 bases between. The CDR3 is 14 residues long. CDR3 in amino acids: CASKWPGLRGGYTF. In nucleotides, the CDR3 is TGTGCCAGCAAGTGGCCGGGGCTAAGGGGTGGCTACACCTTC.

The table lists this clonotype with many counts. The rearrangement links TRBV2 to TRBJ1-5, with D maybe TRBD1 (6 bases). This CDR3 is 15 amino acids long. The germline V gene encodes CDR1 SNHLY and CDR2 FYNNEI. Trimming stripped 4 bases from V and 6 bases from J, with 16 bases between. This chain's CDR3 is CASSGDNLGGQPQHF. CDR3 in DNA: TGTGCCAGCAGTGGGGACAATTTAGGGGGTCAGCCCCAGCATTTT.

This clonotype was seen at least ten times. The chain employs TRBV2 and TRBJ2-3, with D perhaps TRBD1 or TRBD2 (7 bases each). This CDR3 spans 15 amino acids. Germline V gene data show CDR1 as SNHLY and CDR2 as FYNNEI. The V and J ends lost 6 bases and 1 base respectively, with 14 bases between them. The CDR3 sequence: CASSARGRGTDTQYF. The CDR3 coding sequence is TGTGCCAGCAGCGCCAGGGGGAGGGGCACAGATACGCAGTATTTT.